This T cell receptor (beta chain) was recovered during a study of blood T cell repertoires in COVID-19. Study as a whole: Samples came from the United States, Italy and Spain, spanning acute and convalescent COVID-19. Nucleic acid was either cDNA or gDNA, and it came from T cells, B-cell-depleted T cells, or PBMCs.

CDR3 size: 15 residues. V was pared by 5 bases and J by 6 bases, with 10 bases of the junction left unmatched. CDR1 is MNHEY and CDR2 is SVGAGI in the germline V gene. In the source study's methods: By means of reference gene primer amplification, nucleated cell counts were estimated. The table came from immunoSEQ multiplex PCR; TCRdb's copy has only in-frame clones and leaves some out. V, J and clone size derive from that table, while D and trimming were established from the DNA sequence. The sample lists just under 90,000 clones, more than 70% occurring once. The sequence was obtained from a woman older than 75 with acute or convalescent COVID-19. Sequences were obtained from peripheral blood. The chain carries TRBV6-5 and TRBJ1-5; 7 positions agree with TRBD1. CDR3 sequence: CASSKGQYRSQPQHF. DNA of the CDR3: TGTGCCAGCAGTAAGGGACAGTATAGAAGTCAGCCCCAGCATTTT.